The 30 T cell receptor beta chains listed next were all sequenced from one sample in a study of blood T cell repertoires in COVID-19. Sequencing was performed with immunoSEQ multiplex PCR; in TCRdb, only in-frame clones are kept and a portion is missing. This table has 35,000 to 50,000 clones, approximately 80% appearing once. Sequenced: peripheral blood. The receptors originated from a woman aged 60-75 years with acute or convalescent COVID-19.

V is TRBV7-6 and J is TRBJ2-7; D gene ambiguous. The CDR3 contains 13 residues. Germline CDR1 is SGHVS and CDR2 is FNYEAQ. The V end lost 4 bases, the J end lost 5 bases, and 12 bases lay between the germline ends. The CDR3 loop is CASSYSRSHEQYF. In nucleotides, the CDR3 is TGTGCCAGCAGCTATTCCCGGTCCCACGAGCAGTACTTC. The full variable domain, rest sourced from reference TRBV7-6 and TRBJ2-7, is GAGVSQSPRYKVTKRGQDVALRCDPISGHVSLYWYRQALGQGPEFLTYFNYEAQQDKSGLPNDRFSAERPEGSISTLTIQRTEQRDSAMYRCASSYSRSHEQYFGPGTRLTVT.

The rearrangement links TRBV6-5 to TRBJ1-6; 7 bases fit TRBD1. The length of the CDR3 is 13 residues. Trimming removed 10 bases from V and 8 bases from J; junction bases left unmatched: 8. Looked up from germline, CDR1 is MNHEY and CDR2 is SVGAGI. The CDR3 bases are TGTGCCACCCGGGACAGCGAGTATTCACCCCTCCACTTT. It is translated as CATRDSEYSPLHF.

The rearrangement joins TRBV11-2 to TRBJ2-7, with no clear D. Germline-derived CDR1 and CDR2 are SGHAT and FQNNGV. V lost 1 base to trimming and J lost 5 bases, with 6 bases between them. The CDR3 is made up of 12 amino acids. This CDR3 reads CASSLVQDEQYF. Here the CDR3 DNA reads TGTGCCAGCAGCTTAGTTCAGGACGAGCAGTACTTC.

The gene calls are TRBV19 and TRBJ2-7; 7 bases are shared with TRBD1. CDR3 size: 14 residues. The V and J ends lost 4 bases and 9 bases, in that order; junction bases with no gene match: 12. The germline CDR1 and CDR2 sequences are LNHDA and SQIVND (reference sequence). The CDR3 protein is CASSRGTAATGQYF. CDR3 coding DNA: TGTGCCAGTAGTAGAGGGACAGCCGCTACGGGGCAGTACTTC.

In its sample, this clone was seen a few times. The chain links TRBV10-3 to TRBJ2-3, with 14 bases aligning to TRBD2. The CDR3 sequence is 20 residues long. V lost 4 bases and J lost 3; bases outside the gene matches: 15. CDR1 and CDR2 from the germline V gene are ENHRY and SYGVKD. The CDR3 DNA reads TGTGCCATCAGTGGTAAACGACTAGCGGGGGGGCCGTCCCTTACAGATACGCAGTATTTT. Translation: CAISGKRLAGGPSLTDTQYF.

The chain couples TRBV2 to TRBJ1-2; 8 positions agree with TRBD1. CDR1 is SNHLY and CDR2 is FYNNEI in the germline V gene. This CDR3 is built from 14 residues. Trimming took 8 bases from V and 7 from J; bases not matched to a gene: 12. Written as DNA, the CDR3 is TGTGCCAGCCTGGGCGACAGGGGAAGAGGTGGCTACACCTTC. It translates to CASLGDRGRGGYTF.

The genes are TRBV7-2 and TRBJ2-7, with 12 positions matching TRBD2. CDR3 length: 15 amino acids. V was clipped by 6 bases and J by 3 bases; unmatched bases: 6. CDR1 and CDR2 from the germline V gene are SGHTA and FQGNSA. The CDR3 protein is CASRLTSGGIYEQYF. CDR3 nucleotide sequence: TGTGCCAGCAGGTTGACTAGCGGGGGAATCTACGAGCAGTACTTC.

J is TRBJ2-2 and V is TRBV24-1, with 9 positions matching TRBD1. Germline V CDR1 and CDR2: KGHDR, SFDVKD. Trimming removed 4 bases from V and 0 bases from J; junction bases left unmatched: 5. This CDR3 comprises 17 residues. As DNA, the CDR3 is TGTGCCACCAGTGACTCCGGGACAGGGACGAACACCGGGGAGCTGTTTTTT. Translation: CATSDSGTGTNTGELFF.

V usage is TRBV5-1 and J usage is TRBJ1-2; D call uncertain. Per the germline V gene, CDR1 is SGHRS and CDR2 is YFSETQ. Trimming left V 3 bases short and J 6 bases short, with 15 bases between. The CDR3 extends over 14 amino acids. This CDR3 is CASSSHKESDGYTF. The CDR3 coding sequence is TGCGCCAGCAGCTCCCATAAGGAGTCAGATGGCTACACCTTC.

The chain recombines TRBV19 with TRBJ2-1, with 9 bases lining up with TRBD1. CDR1 is LNHDA and CDR2 is SQIVND in the germline V gene (reference sequence). V trimming: 9 bases; J trimming: 2 bases; junction bases outside the gene matches: 5. This CDR3 spans 14 amino acids. This CDR3 is CASTGTGTYNEQFF. The CDR3 coding sequence is TGTGCCAGCACCGGGACAGGGACCTACAATGAGCAGTTCTTC.

This chain's CDR3 is CASSRKIGSLAEQYF. CDR3 DNA: TGTGCCAGCAGCCGCAAAATCGGGAGTTTGGCCGAGCAGTACTTC. This chain uses TRBV6-5 with TRBJ2-7, with D possibly being TRBD2 (6 bases). Germline CDR1 is MNHEY and CDR2 is SVGAGI. V was clipped by 6 bases and J by 6 bases, with 21 bases between them. The CDR3 loop spans 15 amino acids.

The rearrangement joins TRBV27 to TRBJ2-1; 9 positions match TRBD2. Trimming at V came to 10 bases and at J to 10 bases, leaving 11 bases not matched to a gene. CDR3 length: 13 amino acids. Germline V gives CDR1 MNHEY, CDR2 SMNVEV (reference sequence). The CDR3 loop is CAIRGAGGGEQFF. As DNA, the CDR3 is TGTGCCATTAGGGGAGCGGGGGGTGGAGAGCAGTTCTTC.

This clone was seen once. The chain carries TRBV6-5 and TRBJ1-1, with 9 nucleotides matching TRBD1. The CDR3 consists of 15 residues. V shed 2 bases, J shed 2 bases, and the junction held 3 bases outside the gene matches. CDR1 and CDR2 from the germline V gene are MNHEY and SVGAGI. Written as DNA, the CDR3 is TGTGCCAGCAGTTACGGGACAGGGATAAACACTGAAGCTTTCTTT. Translating it yields CASSYGTGINTEAFF.

This clone was observed once. J is TRBJ2-5 and V is TRBV24-1, with 11 bases matching TRBD1. V lost 4 bases, J lost 7 bases, and 7 bases stayed unmatched. Germline lookup yields CDR1 KGHDR and CDR2 SFDVKD. This CDR3 is built from 15 residues. CDR3 DNA: TGTGCCACCAGTGACGAGGGACAGGGGGTTGGGACCCAGTACTTC. Residues: CATSDEGQGVGTQYF.

Only a few counts were recorded for this clone. This chain joins TRBV24-1 and TRBJ2-7, with a tentative D call TRBD2 (5 bases). Germline V gene data show CDR1 as KGHDR and CDR2 as SFDVKD. V gave up 9 bases and J gave up 2 bases, with 13 bases separating them. The CDR3 loop spans 13 amino acids. The CDR3 protein is CATEGRFPYEQYF. The CDR3 DNA is TGTGCCACCGAGGGTCGTTTTCCCTACGAGCAGTACTTC.

This CDR3 reads CASSQASGTYNEQFF. DNA of the CDR3: TGTGCCAGCAGCCAAGCTAGCGGTACCTACAATGAGCAGTTCTTC. The chain is built from TRBV4-2 and TRBJ2-1; 7 bases fit TRBD2. V shed 1 base and J 2 bases; nucleotides not matched to a gene: 2. The germline gives CDR1 LGHNA, CDR2 YNFKEQ. This CDR3 spans 15 amino acids.

CDR3 residues: CASSTRTGVSDEQFF. CDR3 nucleotide sequence: TGCGCCAGCAGCACTAGGACAGGGGTCTCGGATGAGCAGTTCTTC. The gene calls are TRBV5-1 and TRBJ2-1; the match to TRBD1 covers 9 bases. Germline CDR1 is SGHRS and CDR2 is YFSETQ. CDR3 size: 15 residues. V was clipped by 4 bases and J by 8 bases; unmatched bases: 10.

J is TRBJ2-1 and V is TRBV11-3; a weak D match, TRBD2 (6 bases). CDR1 and CDR2 (germline): SGHNT, YENEEA. The CDR3 totals 12 residues. Trimming removed 5 bases at V and 7 bases at J, with 9 bases between. The CDR3 DNA follows: TGTGCCAGCAGCAAGACTAGAAATGAGCAGTTCTTC. Its protein is CASSKTRNEQFF. Filled out from reference TRBV11-3 and TRBJ2-1, the complete variable domain reads EAGVVQSPRYKIIEKKQPVAFWCNPISGHNTLYWYLQNLGQGPELLIRYENEEAVDDSQLPKDRFSAERLKGVDSTLKIQPAELGDSAVYLCASSKTRNEQFFGPGTRLTVL.

The rearrangement links TRBV14 to TRBJ2-7; no definite D call. The CDR3 sequence is 13 residues long. CDR1 is SGHDN, CDR2 FVKESK, per germline. Trimming shortened V by 0 bases and J by 3 bases, and 6 bases separated the two germline ends. CDR3 DNA sequence: TGTGCCAGCAGCCAAGACAGTTACTACGAGCAGTACTTC. This encodes CASSQDSYYEQYF.

This CDR3 is CSASTSGDGPQHF. CDR3 bases: TGCAGTGCTAGTACGTCAGGGGATGGGCCCCAGCATTTT. The chain employs TRBV20-1 and TRBJ1-5; D may be TRBD1 (6 bases). CDR3 length: 13 residues. V lost 3 bases and J lost 9, with 15 bases in between. The germline V gene encodes CDR1 DFQATT and CDR2 SNEGSKA (reference sequence).

This clone was recorded once. V and J are TRBV12-3 or TRBV12-4 and TRBJ1-2; 7 positions agree with TRBD1. V lost 6 bases and J lost 6; bases outside the gene matches: 7. The CDR3 loop spans 13 amino acids. This CDR3 reads CASSETGVDGYTF. In nucleotides, the CDR3 is TGTGCCAGCAGCGAAACAGGGGTGGATGGCTACACCTTC.

The chain carries TRBV29-1 and TRBJ2-1; a possible D gene is TRBD2 (5 bases). The germline CDR1 and CDR2 sequences are SQVTM and ANQGSEA. V was clipped by 7 bases and J by 7 bases, with 17 bases between them. The CDR3 has 13 amino acids. CDR3 region: CSADGRTGNEQFF. The CDR3 nucleotides read TGCAGCGCCGATGGCCGGACTGGTAATGAGCAGTTCTTC.

The rearrangement joins TRBV21-1 to TRBJ2-1; the table's D gene call, TRBD1, was not cross checked with the DNA. TRBV21-1 is given as a pseudogene. This CDR3 region has 13 residues. The CDR3, as DNA: TGTGCCAGCAGCAGGCCCTTTCACAATGAGCAGTTCTTC. This gives the protein CASSRPFHNEQFF.

The gene calls are TRBV4-1 and TRBJ1-4; D is unresolved. The V gene's germline CDR1 is MGHRA and CDR2 YSYEKL. CDR3 length: 12 amino acids. Trimming pared 3 bases from V and 7 bases from J, leaving 6 bases between. CDR3 sequence: CASSQGVEKLFF. The CDR3 coding sequence is TGCGCCAGCAGCCAGGGAGTTGAAAAACTGTTTTTT.

The chain uses TRBV7-9 and TRBJ1-6; D remains unclear. Germline CDR1 SEHNR, CDR2 FQNEAQ (reference sequence). Trimming took 5 bases from V and 5 from J, leaving 7 bases between them. The CDR3 spans 13 residues. The CDR3 sequence: CASSQMDNSPLHF. The CDR3 DNA is TGTGCCAGCAGCCAGATGGATAATTCACCCCTCCACTTT.

The genes are TRBV2 and TRBJ1-4; D may be TRBD1 (6 bases). The CDR3 consists of 15 residues. The germline V and J ends were trimmed by 5 bases and 1 base, with 11 bases remaining between them. Germline CDR1 reads SNHLY; CDR2 reads FYNNEI. CDR3 loop: CASSPRGGTNEKLFF. DNA of the CDR3: TGTGCCAGCAGTCCGAGGGGGGGAACTAATGAAAAACTGTTTTTT. Supplemented by reference TRBV2 and TRBJ1-4, the full variable domain reads EPEVTQTPSHQVTQMGQEVILRCVPISNHLYFYWYRQILGQKVEFLVSFYNNEISEKSEIFDDQFSVERPDGSNFTLKIRSTKLEDSAMYFCASSPRGGTNEKLFFGSGTQLSVL.

The chain has TRBV2 and TRBJ1-4; 9 nucleotides line up with TRBD1. The J segment lost 7 bases and the V segment lost 6 bases, leaving 12 bases of the junction unmatched. This CDR3 has 16 residues. Per germline, CDR1 SNHLY and CDR2 FYNNEI. CDR3 protein: CASSELRQGGSEKLFF. CDR3 sequence (DNA): TGTGCCAGCAGCGAGCTGCGACAGGGGGGTAGTGAAAAACTGTTTTTT.

This clone appeared a few times. The chain recombines TRBV7-8 with TRBJ1-6; D might be TRBD1 (6 bases). V lost 5 bases and J lost 0, with 17 bases in between. The germline V gene encodes CDR1 SGHVS and CDR2 FQNEAQ. The CDR3 runs 18 residues. Here the CDR3 reads CASSVTSDSSSYNSPLHF. The CDR3 nucleotides are TGTGCCAGCAGCGTAACTTCGGACAGCAGCTCCTATAATTCACCCCTCCACTTT.

V usage is TRBV6-2 or TRBV6-3 and J usage is TRBJ1-5; D is unresolved. The germline CDR1 and CDR2 sequences are MNHEY and SVGEGT. V gave up 2 bases and J gave up 3 bases, with 8 bases separating them. The CDR3 totals 14 residues. This CDR3 reads CASSYGGPNQPQHF. The CDR3 coding sequence is TGTGCCAGCAGTTACGGAGGGCCCAATCAGCCCCAGCATTTT.

This clone has just a few counts. The chain recombines TRBV24-1 with TRBJ1-5; no definite D call. Germline-derived CDR1 and CDR2 are KGHDR and SFDVKD. Trimming took off 2 bases at V and 6 bases at J, with 10 bases between the two ends. This CDR3 has 14 residues. Here the CDR3 DNA reads TGTGCCACCAGTGATTCAGGCATTGGTCAGCCCCAGCATTTT. This encodes CATSDSGIGQPQHF.